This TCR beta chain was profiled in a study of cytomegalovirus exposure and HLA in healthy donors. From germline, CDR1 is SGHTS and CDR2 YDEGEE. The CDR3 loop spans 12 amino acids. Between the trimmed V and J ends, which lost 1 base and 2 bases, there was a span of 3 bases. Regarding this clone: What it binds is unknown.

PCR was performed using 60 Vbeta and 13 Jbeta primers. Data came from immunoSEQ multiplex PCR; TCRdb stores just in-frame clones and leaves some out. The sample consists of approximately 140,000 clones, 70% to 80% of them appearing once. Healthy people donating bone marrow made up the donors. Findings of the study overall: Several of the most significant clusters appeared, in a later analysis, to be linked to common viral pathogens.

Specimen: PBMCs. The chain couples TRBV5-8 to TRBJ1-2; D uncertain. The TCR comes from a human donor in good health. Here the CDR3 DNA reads TGTGCCAGCAGCTTGCAGAACTATGGCTACACCTTC. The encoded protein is CASSLQNYGYTF.